The rows below give T cell receptor beta chains drawn from one sample of a study of control samples from healthy donors and cancer patients. TCRdb keeps only in-frame clones here, not all; method: immunoSEQ multiplex PCR. The data show over 150,000 clones, more than 85% seen once. Input material: blood. Every receptor here comes from a woman aged 35 to 49 in good health. Each CDR3 is given with its conserved first and last residue. The D gene is left open where the match is weak. Clone size is given for some rows only: seen once, a few or many times, or a class if the clone is expanded.

v_call	clone_size	d_call	j_call	cdr3_aa	cdr3_nt
TRBV6-5	-	-	TRBJ1-1	CASSLRGTANTEAFF	TGTGCCAGCAGCCTGCGAGGGACGGCTAACACTGAAGCTTTCTTT
TRBV5-1	-	-	TRBJ1-3	CASSRSTQASGNTIYF	TGCGCCAGCAGCCGGTCGACACAGGCCTCTGGAAACACCATATATTTT
TRBV10-3	-	-	TRBJ2-1	CAISDTVPGDNEQFF	TGTGCCATCAGTGACACCGTACCGGGGGACAATGAGCAGTTCTTC
TRBV5-4	-	-	TRBJ1-3	CASSLAGVGSGNTIYF	TGTGCCAGCAGCTTGGCGGGGGTAGGATCTGGAAACACCATATATTTT
TRBV6-1	-	-	TRBJ1-5	CASSEGRVSQPQHF	TGTGCCAGCAGTGAAGGACGGGTTAGCCAGCCCCAGCATTTT
TRBV7-8	-	TRBD1	TRBJ2-7	CASSPGQGAVEQYF	TGTGCCAGCAGCCCGGGACAGGGGGCTGTCGAGCAGTACTTC
TRBV24-1	-	-	TRBJ2-5	CATSAHGSHEETQYF	TGTGCCACCAGTGCGCACGGTAGTCATGAAGAGACCCAGTACTTC
TRBV7-8	-	TRBD1	TRBJ2-1	CASSLGTVYNEQFF	TGTGCCAGCAGCTTGGGGACAGTCTACAATGAGCAGTTCTTC
TRBV7-9	-	-	TRBJ1-1	CASSLDPDSTRPEAFF	TGTGCCAGCAGCTTAGACCCGGACAGCACCCGGCCTGAAGCTTTCTTT
TRBV5-4	-	-	TRBJ2-7	CASSLGTDGYEQYF	TGTGCCAGCAGCTTAGGGACCGACGGCTACGAGCAGTACTTC
TRBV3-1/TRBV3-2	-	TRBD2	TRBJ2-3	CASRDALRGATDTQYF	TGTGCCAGCAGGGACGCTTTGCGGGGGGCAACAGATACGCAGTATTTT
TRBV6-6	-	-	TRBJ2-3	CASKALSTDTQYF	TGTGCCAGCAAGGCGCTGAGCACAGATACGCAGTATTTT
TRBV9	-	-	TRBJ2-3	CASNSLGDTQYF	TGTGCCAGCAACTCACTGGGGGATACGCAGTATTTT
TRBV3-1/TRBV3-2	-	-	TRBJ1-1	CASSQASHLNTEAFF	TGTGCCAGCAGCCAAGCGTCACACCTGAACACTGAAGCTTTCTTT
TRBV3-1/TRBV3-2	few	-	TRBJ1-2	CASSHGFGNDGYTF	TGTGCCAGCAGCCACGGGTTTGGGAACGATGGCTACACCTTC
TRBV5-1	-	-	TRBJ2-5	CASRRGLGQETQYF	TGCGCCAGCAGGAGGGGACTCGGACAAGAGACCCAGTACTTC
TRBV11-1	-	-	TRBJ2-3	CASSSFSASSTDTQYF	TGTGCCAGCAGCTCCTTTAGCGCCTCTAGCACAGATACGCAGTATTTT
TRBV21-1	-	-	TRBJ2-3	CASSPHRDRGQKDTDTQYF	TGTGCCAGCAGCCCCCACCGGGACAGGGGGCAAAAAGACACAGATACGCAGTATTTT
TRBV29-1	-	TRBD2	TRBJ2-7	CSVEGGKSYEQYF	TGCAGCGTTGAGGGGGGGAAGTCCTACGAGCAGTACTTC